This is a list of T cell receptor beta chains from one sample in a study of blood T cells in healthy people across ages. TCRdb redid the calling of the 5' RACE reads with MiXCR, one entry per CDR3 protein. The sample shows 800,000 to 1,000,000 distinct CDR3 sequences, 40% to 60% of them seen only once. Material: blood. These receptors were collected from a man between 25 and 39 years old in good health. CDR3s include the opening cysteine and the closing phenylalanine or tryptophan. Fields, in order: V gene, clone size, D gene, J gene, CDR3 DNA, CDR3 protein. The D gene is left open where the match is weak. Size is omitted from some rows. Given values are once, few, many or a class for expanded clones.

V gene: TRBV5-1; clone size: few; D gene: -; J gene: TRBJ2-1; CDR3 DNA: TGCGCCAGCAGCTTGTTGGGTCAATACAATGAGCAGTTCTTC; CDR3 protein: CASSLLGQYNEQFF
V gene: TRBV6-2/TRBV6-3; clone size: -; D gene: -; J gene: TRBJ2-5; CDR3 DNA: TGTGCCAGCAGCTCCGACAACCTTATGGGAGAGACCCAGTACTTC; CDR3 protein: CASSSDNLMGETQYF
V gene: TRBV29-1; clone size: -; D gene: -; J gene: TRBJ2-1; CDR3 DNA: TGCAGCGTCCGGACAGTGGGCTACAATGAGCAGTTCTTC; CDR3 protein: CSVRTVGYNEQFF
V gene: TRBV6-5; clone size: -; D gene: -; J gene: TRBJ2-5; CDR3 DNA: TGTGCCAGCAGCCCGACCAGCATTGGGGAGACCCAGTACTTC; CDR3 protein: CASSPTSIGETQYF
V gene: TRBV5-5; clone size: -; D gene: TRBD1; J gene: TRBJ1-2; CDR3 DNA: TGTGCCAGTAGCTTAGAAGACAGGGGGCATGGCTACACCTTC; CDR3 protein: CASSLEDRGHGYTF
V gene: TRBV9; clone size: -; D gene: -; J gene: TRBJ2-1; CDR3 DNA: TGTGCCAGCAGCGCCCTCCTCCGGACGGAGCAGTTCTTC; CDR3 protein: CASSALLRTEQFF
V gene: TRBV20-1; clone size: -; D gene: -; J gene: TRBJ1-1; CDR3 DNA: TGCAGTGCTAGAAACAGGGTCAGTACTGAAGCTTTCTTT; CDR3 protein: CSARNRVSTEAFF
V gene: TRBV5-1; clone size: many; D gene: -; J gene: TRBJ2-5; CDR3 DNA: TGCGCCAGCAGCTTGTATCAACAAGAGACCCAGTACTTC; CDR3 protein: CASSLYQQETQYF
V gene: TRBV12-5; clone size: -; D gene: -; J gene: TRBJ2-3; CDR3 DNA: TGTGCTAGTGGTTGGGGGCTAAAAGAAGATACGCAGTATTTT; CDR3 protein: CASGWGLKEDTQYF
V gene: TRBV5-1; clone size: few; D gene: -; J gene: TRBJ2-1; CDR3 DNA: TGCGCCAGCGGCACCGGGAACTCCTACAATGAGCAGTTCTTC; CDR3 protein: CASGTGNSYNEQFF
V gene: TRBV12-3/TRBV12-4; clone size: -; D gene: -; J gene: TRBJ2-3; CDR3 DNA: TGTGCCAGCAGTCCTGGACTGGGCCTCGGCACAGATACGCAGTATTTT; CDR3 protein: CASSPGLGLGTDTQYF
V gene: TRBV6-1; clone size: -; D gene: TRBD1; J gene: TRBJ2-5; CDR3 DNA: TGTGCCAGCAGCAAGGACAGGGGGTTTGAGACCCAGTACTTC; CDR3 protein: CASSKDRGFETQYF
V gene: TRBV4-3; clone size: once; D gene: -; J gene: TRBJ2-1; CDR3 DNA: TGCGCCAGCAGCCAAGAAGCAGGTCCCTACGAGCAGTTCTTC; CDR3 protein: CASSQEAGPYEQFF
V gene: TRBV3-1; clone size: -; D gene: TRBD1; J gene: TRBJ1-6; CDR3 DNA: TGTGCCAGCAGCCAGGCCGGGACAGGGGGTAGTTCACCCCTCCACTTT; CDR3 protein: CASSQAGTGGSSPLHF
V gene: TRBV29-1; clone size: -; D gene: -; J gene: TRBJ2-1; CDR3 DNA: TGCAGCGTTGAAGAGCAGGTTCCGGGGCCGTTCTTC; CDR3 protein: CSVEEQVPGPFF
V gene: TRBV5-6; clone size: -; D gene: TRBD1; J gene: TRBJ1-5; CDR3 DNA: TGTGCCAGCAGCTTGGCCCGCAGGGGGGATCAGCCCCAGCATTTT; CDR3 protein: CASSLARRGDQPQHF
V gene: TRBV12-3/TRBV12-4; clone size: -; D gene: TRBD2; J gene: TRBJ2-7; CDR3 DNA: TGTGCCAGCAGCCACGGACTAGCGGGGTTCTACGAGCAGTACTTC; CDR3 protein: CASSHGLAGFYEQYF
V gene: TRBV29-1; clone size: -; D gene: TRBD2; J gene: TRBJ2-3; CDR3 DNA: TGCAGCGTTGCGGCCAGCGGGGGGTTCACAGATACGCTGTATTTT; CDR3 protein: CSVAASGGFTDTLYF
V gene: TRBV12-3/TRBV12-4; clone size: few; D gene: -; J gene: TRBJ2-1; CDR3 DNA: TGTGCCAGCAGTCCCGTTTTGGGTTCTCGCAATGAGCAGTTCTTC; CDR3 protein: CASSPVLGSRNEQFF
V gene: TRBV4-1; clone size: -; D gene: TRBD1; J gene: TRBJ2-1; CDR3 DNA: TGCGCCAGCAGCCAAGAAAGCGACAGGGGAATTGGCAATGAGCAGTTCTTC; CDR3 protein: CASSQESDRGIGNEQFF
V gene: TRBV3-1; clone size: few; D gene: -; J gene: TRBJ1-5; CDR3 DNA: TGTGCCAGCAGCCAAGATGGGGGAGGGAGTGGTCGTCAGCCCCAGCATTTT; CDR3 protein: CASSQDGGGSGRQPQHF
V gene: TRBV20-1; clone size: -; D gene: TRBD2; J gene: TRBJ2-3; CDR3 DNA: TGCAGTGCTAGCCAGTCCGGGACTAGCGACGAAGATACGCAGTATTTT; CDR3 protein: CSASQSGTSDEDTQYF
V gene: TRBV5-6; clone size: few; D gene: -; J gene: TRBJ1-5; CDR3 DNA: TGTGCCAGCAGCTCAAAAGGGGCCTTGGAGCCCCAGCATTTT; CDR3 protein: CASSSKGALEPQHF
V gene: TRBV20-1; clone size: -; D gene: TRBD1; J gene: TRBJ2-5; CDR3 DNA: TGCAGTGCTAGAGATTATGGGACAGGGTACCAAGAGACCCAGTACTTC; CDR3 protein: CSARDYGTGYQETQYF
V gene: TRBV20-1; clone size: few; D gene: TRBD1; J gene: TRBJ2-3; CDR3 DNA: TGCAGTGCCATGGACAGGGGACTAAGCACAGATACGCAGTATTTT; CDR3 protein: CSAMDRGLSTDTQYF
V gene: TRBV6-4; clone size: -; D gene: -; J gene: TRBJ2-7; CDR3 DNA: TGTGCCAGCATGCCGGGACTCTCCTACGAGCAGTACTTC; CDR3 protein: CASMPGLSYEQYF
V gene: TRBV18; clone size: -; D gene: -; J gene: TRBJ2-1; CDR3 DNA: TGTACCAGCTCACCAGGGGGGTATGAGCAGTTCTTC; CDR3 protein: CTSSPGGYEQFF
V gene: TRBV27; clone size: -; D gene: -; J gene: TRBJ2-7; CDR3 DNA: TGTGCCACCGGACGGTCTTGGGTGGACGAGCAGTACTTC; CDR3 protein: CATGRSWVDEQYF
V gene: TRBV27; clone size: -; D gene: TRBD1; J gene: TRBJ2-3; CDR3 DNA: TGTGCCAGCAGACCGACAGGGGGCCCAGATACGCAGTATTTT; CDR3 protein: CASRPTGGPDTQYF
V gene: TRBV5-6; clone size: -; D gene: -; J gene: TRBJ2-7; CDR3 DNA: TGTGCCAGCAGCCGAAGGTCGGGGAACGAGCAGTACTTC; CDR3 protein: CASSRRSGNEQYF
V gene: TRBV3-1; clone size: -; D gene: -; J gene: TRBJ1-6; CDR3 DNA: TGTGCCAGCAGCCAGATCAGGGCTAATTCACCCCTCCACTTT; CDR3 protein: CASSQIRANSPLHF
V gene: TRBV5-6; clone size: -; D gene: TRBD2; J gene: TRBJ2-3; CDR3 DNA: TGTGCCAGCAGCTTCCACTCAGGGAGTAGCGGGGGGGCCACAGATACGCAGTATTTT; CDR3 protein: CASSFHSGSSGGATDTQYF
V gene: TRBV20-1; clone size: -; D gene: -; J gene: TRBJ2-6; CDR3 DNA: TGCAGTGCCCAGCGGAGCAACGTCCTGACTTTC; CDR3 protein: CSAQRSNVLTF
V gene: TRBV12-3/TRBV12-4; clone size: few; D gene: TRBD1; J gene: TRBJ1-5; CDR3 DNA: TGTGCCAGCAGCCAAGACAGGGGGGGCAATCAGCCCCAGCATTTT; CDR3 protein: CASSQDRGGNQPQHF
V gene: TRBV6-5; clone size: few; D gene: -; J gene: TRBJ2-7; CDR3 DNA: TGTGCCAGCAGTTACGTGGGACAAGGGGAGCAGTACTTC; CDR3 protein: CASSYVGQGEQYF
V gene: TRBV4-3; clone size: -; D gene: TRBD2; J gene: TRBJ2-1; CDR3 DNA: TGCGCCAGCAGCGCAAGGAGTAGCGGGGGGCTCGGGGGACACTATGAGCAGTTCTTC; CDR3 protein: CASSARSSGGLGGHYEQFF
V gene: TRBV28; clone size: -; D gene: -; J gene: TRBJ2-7; CDR3 DNA: TGTGCCAGCAGCGGACCGGTCCACGAGCAGTACTTC; CDR3 protein: CASSGPVHEQYF
V gene: TRBV20-1; clone size: -; D gene: -; J gene: TRBJ2-1; CDR3 DNA: TGCAGTGCCGTATGGCCCTCCCCTTACAATGAGCAGTTCTTC; CDR3 protein: CSAVWPSPYNEQFF
V gene: TRBV6-5; clone size: many; D gene: -; J gene: TRBJ2-5; CDR3 DNA: TGTGCCAGCAGTTATAGAGGGCAGGAGACCCAGTACTTC; CDR3 protein: CASSYRGQETQYF
V gene: TRBV24-1; clone size: few; D gene: TRBD1; J gene: TRBJ2-1; CDR3 DNA: TGTGCCACCAGTGATTTGGGGACAGATTGGAGCTCCTACAATGAGCAGTTCTTC; CDR3 protein: CATSDLGTDWSSYNEQFF
V gene: TRBV4-2; clone size: -; D gene: TRBD2; J gene: TRBJ2-3; CDR3 DNA: TGTGCCTGCAGCCCCCGGGATAGCGGGGTCGCAGATACGCAGTATTTT; CDR3 protein: CACSPRDSGVADTQYF
V gene: TRBV12-3/TRBV12-4; clone size: -; D gene: TRBD2; J gene: TRBJ2-1; CDR3 DNA: TGTGCCAGCAGCCCCTCGTTTTTAGCGGGGATCTACAATGAGCAGTTCTTC; CDR3 protein: CASSPSFLAGIYNEQFF
V gene: TRBV14; clone size: few; D gene: TRBD1; J gene: TRBJ2-3; CDR3 DNA: TGTGCCAGCGCAGGGGGCAGGGATACGCAGTATTTT; CDR3 protein: CASAGGRDTQYF
V gene: TRBV27; clone size: -; D gene: -; J gene: TRBJ2-3; CDR3 DNA: TGTGCCAGCATACCCGGACAGCACACAGATACGCAGTATTTT; CDR3 protein: CASIPGQHTDTQYF
V gene: TRBV5-6; clone size: -; D gene: TRBD1; J gene: TRBJ2-1; CDR3 DNA: TGTGCCAGCGGCTTTTCACAGGGGTATGAGCAGTTCTTC; CDR3 protein: CASGFSQGYEQFF
V gene: TRBV7-9; clone size: -; D gene: -; J gene: TRBJ2-4; CDR3 DNA: TGTGCCAGCAGCCTTGGACAAGGAGGCATTCAGTACTTC; CDR3 protein: CASSLGQGGIQYF
V gene: TRBV6-2/TRBV6-3; clone size: -; D gene: TRBD2; J gene: TRBJ2-7; CDR3 DNA: TGTGCCAGCAGTCTTACCGGGGGGGCAGGGCGTTCCTACGAGCAGTACTTC; CDR3 protein: CASSLTGGAGRSYEQYF
V gene: TRBV4-2; clone size: -; D gene: -; J gene: TRBJ2-3; CDR3 DNA: TGTGCCAGCAGCCGCAGGGAAAGCACAGATACGCAGTATTTT; CDR3 protein: CASSRRESTDTQYF
V gene: TRBV3-1; clone size: few; D gene: -; J gene: TRBJ1-2; CDR3 DNA: TGTGCCAGCAGCCAAGCTTCTGCGGACTACACCTTC; CDR3 protein: CASSQASADYTF
V gene: TRBV7-2; clone size: -; D gene: -; J gene: TRBJ1-2; CDR3 DNA: TGTGCCAGCAGCCCCTCCTTTACGGTCATTAACTATGGTTACACCTTC; CDR3 protein: CASSPSFTVINYGYTF